This T cell receptor (beta chain) was recorded in a study of breast tumors, draining lymph nodes, adjacent tissues. Overall study findings and caveats: Tumors had less TCR diversity than lymph nodes, more than nontumor tissue. Data fit most tumor T cells coming from lymph node, expanding in tumor. Data only fit, rather than demonstrated, lymph node origin of most tumor T cells.

This clonotype was picked up many times. Its antigen is still unknown. CDR3 length equals 13 residues. V was cut by 4 bases and J by 1 base, with 10 bases left in between. Germline lookup yields CDR1 SQVTM and CDR2 ANQGSEA. TCRdb reanalysed the multiplex PCR reads using MiXCR and keeps one entry per CDR3 protein. The repertoire includes 150,000 to 200,000 distinct CDR3 sequences, about 34% of them detected once, and 3% to 4% sits in the top ten. Axillary draining lymph nodes of breast cancer patients supplied the node samples. The material sequenced was axillary lymph node tissue. The chain combines TRBV29-1 with TRBJ1-2; no firm D call. This TCR derives from a female donor with breast cancer. Some clones in this sample may be carry-over from other donors' samples. The CDR3 sequence is CSVGSRLNYGYTF. In nucleotides, the CDR3 is TGCAGCGTTGGGTCCAGACTTAACTATGGCTACACCTTC.